These 29 T cell receptor beta chains were sequenced from one sample in a study of control samples from healthy donors and cancer patients. TCRdb's table, derived via immunoSEQ multiplex PCR, lists solely in-frame clones and lacks some. The table lists about 130,000 clones, 87% of them singletons. The sequenced sample was blood. The receptors originated from a man aged 18 to 35 in good health.

The chain uses TRBV11-1 and TRBJ2-2; 7 bases are a match to TRBD1. The CDR3 runs 13 residues. Per germline, CDR1 SGHAT and CDR2 FQDESV (reference sequence). After removal of 5 bases from V and 6 bases from J, the junction contained 3 bases not matched to a gene. CDR3 nucleotide sequence: TGTGCCAGCAGCGTGACAGGGCCCGGGGAGCTGTTTTTT. It translates to CASSVTGPGELFF.

This clone was recorded once. The chain has TRBV24-1 and TRBJ2-5; TRBD1 agrees at 11 bases. The trim removed 3 bases at V and 7 bases at J, leaving 6 bases unmatched. The CDR3 totals 15 residues. Germline CDR1 is KGHDR and CDR2 is SFDVKD. The CDR3 DNA reads TGTGCCACCAGTGATCCCCGGACAGGGGGCGCGACCCAGTACTTC. This codes for CATSDPRTGGATQYF.

The rearrangement joins TRBV11-3 to TRBJ2-5; 8 bases are a match to TRBD1. Germline CDR1 is SGHNT and CDR2 is YENEEA. The V gene end was trimmed by 1 base and the J gene end by 4 bases; junction bases not matched to a gene: 8. The CDR3 is 16 residues long. The CDR3 reads CASSLGSGGALETQYF. The CDR3 DNA reads TGTGCCAGCAGCTTAGGCTCAGGGGGCGCGTTAGAGACCCAGTACTTC.

V gene TRBV14 combines with J gene TRBJ1-2; D is unresolved. CDR3 length: 18 residues. V shed 4 bases and J shed 4 bases, with 25 bases lying between them. From germline, CDR1 is SGHDN and CDR2 FVKESK. The CDR3 loop is CASSLRGWNTPDVYGYTF. The CDR3 DNA reads TGTGCCAGCAGCCTAAGAGGGTGGAATACCCCGGACGTCTATGGCTACACCTTC.

The rearrangement links TRBV5-6 to TRBJ2-5; TRBD1 matches 7 bases. This CDR3 has 13 residues. Per the germline V gene, CDR1 is SGHDT and CDR2 is YYEEEE. V gave up 7 bases and J gave up 5 bases; unmatched junction bases: 8. Written as DNA, the CDR3 is TGTGCCAGCGGACCGGGACAGCTGGAGACCCAGTACTTC. The encoded protein is CASGPGQLETQYF.

The rearrangement links TRBV2 to TRBJ2-5, with 8 positions matching TRBD1. V lost 3 bases, J lost 5 bases, and 8 bases stayed unmatched. This CDR3 is 15 amino acids long. In germline, CDR1 is SNHLY, CDR2 FYNNEI. CDR3 residues: CASSEQGQVRETQYF. Written as DNA, the CDR3 is TGTGCCAGCAGTGAGCAGGGACAGGTTCGGGAGACCCAGTACTTC.

The chain couples TRBV5-1 to TRBJ2-1, with 9 positions matching TRBD1. V shed 3 bases, J shed 7 bases, and the junction held 5 bases outside the gene matches. The CDR3 is 14 amino acids. Germline V gives CDR1 SGHRS, CDR2 YFSETQ. CDR3 in DNA: TGCGCCAGCAGCTGGGGACAGGGAGGGAATGAGCAGTTCTTC. This encodes CASSWGQGGNEQFF.

The J gene is TRBJ2-2, the V gene TRBV7-6, with a tentative D call TRBD1 (5 bases). The CDR3 runs to 13 residues. CDR1 is SGHVS and CDR2 is FNYEAQ in the germline V gene. Trimming shortened V by 1 base and J by 5 bases, and 5 bases separated the two germline ends. The CDR3 sequence is CASSLEGTGELFF. The CDR3 DNA reads TGTGCCAGCAGCTTAGAGGGGACCGGGGAGCTGTTTTTT.

The chain has TRBV10-1 and TRBJ2-7; possibly TRBD1 for D (6 bases). Germline CDR1 is WNHNN and CDR2 is SYGVQD (reference sequence). The CDR3 is 14 residues long. The V gene lost 3 bases and the J gene lost 7 bases, with 16 bases spanning the gap. CDR3 loop: CASSDWNRAGEQYF. CDR3 nucleotide sequence: TGCGCCAGCAGTGACTGGAACAGGGCCGGAGAGCAGTACTTC.

The rearrangement joins TRBV28 to TRBJ2-7, with D perhaps TRBD1 (6 bases). With 9 bases removed from V and 1 base from J, the gap between germline ends came to 10 bases. Germline V CDR1 and CDR2: MDHEN, SYDVKM. The CDR3 totals 12 residues. CDR3 in DNA: TGTGCCAGTACAGGACAGTCCTACGAGCAGTACTTC. Encoded protein: CASTGQSYEQYF.

There are a few counts of this clone. The chain combines TRBV5-1 with TRBJ1-5; D not certain. V was clipped by 5 bases and J by 7 bases, with 4 bases between them. Germline V CDR1 and CDR2: SGHRS, YFSETQ. This CDR3 contains 10 residues. CDR3 nucleotides: TGCGCCAGCAGTCCCCAGCCCCAGCATTTT. It specifies CASSPQPQHF.

The gene calls are TRBV5-4 and TRBJ1-1; TRBD1 agrees at 7 bases. The V gene's germline CDR1 is SGHNT and CDR2 YYREEE (reference sequence). CDR3 length: 14 amino acids. The V gene end was trimmed by 4 bases and the J gene end by 1 base; junction bases not matched to a gene: 4. The CDR3 loop reads CASSPGDRNTEAFF. CDR3 DNA sequence: TGTGCCAGCAGCCCCGGGGACAGGAACACTGAAGCTTTCTTT.

The rearrangement joins TRBV27 to TRBJ1-3; D possibly corresponds to TRBD1 (5 bases). From germline, CDR1 is MNHEY and CDR2 SMNVEV (reference sequence). V was clipped by 2 bases and J by 2 bases, with 16 bases between them. This CDR3 has 17 residues. In DNA, the CDR3 is TGTGCCAGCAGTTTAAGGAAACCGCAGGGTGCTGGAAACACCATATATTTT. Its translation is CASSLRKPQGAGNTIYF.

The V and J genes are TRBV4-1 and TRBJ1-3, with 9 positions matching TRBD1. The junction had 17 bases not matched to a gene; V was cut back by 4 bases and J by 4 bases. The CDR3 length is 19 residues. The V gene's germline CDR1 is MGHRA and CDR2 YSYEKL. The CDR3 nucleotides read TGCGCCAGCAGCCCGGGACAGGGTGATATGGGACAAGGAGGAAACACCATATATTTT. It is translated as CASSPGQGDMGQGGNTIYF.

In DNA form, the CDR3 reads TGTGCCAGCAGCATCTCCAATGAGCAGTTCTTC. Translated: CASSISNEQFF. The rearrangement uses TRBV12-3 or TRBV12-4 and TRBJ2-1; no clear D. V dropped 6 bases and J dropped 6 bases, with 6 bases sitting between them. The CDR3 totals 11 residues.

The chain recombines TRBV5-1 with TRBJ2-7; 7 positions match TRBD1. Germline assignment: CDR1 SGHRS and CDR2 YFSETQ. V was pared by 0 bases and J by 2 bases, with 5 bases of the junction left unmatched. The CDR3 is made up of 15 amino acids. The CDR3 bases are TGCGCCAGCAGCTTGGCGGGCGACAGGGCCTACGAGCAGTACTTC. It translates to CASSLAGDRAYEQYF.

A few counts support this clone. The chain has TRBV5-3 and TRBJ2-3; no clear D gene. TRBV5-3 qualifies as an ORF whose function is uncertain. V lost 4 bases, J lost 0 bases, and 18 bases lay in between. This CDR3 spans 17 amino acids. The CDR3 DNA is TGTGCCAGAAGCATATGCTTATCGTCCAGAAGCACAGATACGCAGTATTTT. Translating gives CARSICLSSRSTDTQYF.

The chain recombines TRBV30 with TRBJ2-7; 10 nucleotides line up with TRBD2. There are 15 residues in the CDR3. V shed 3 bases, J shed 4 bases, and the junction held 9 bases outside the gene matches. Per the germline V gene, CDR1 is GTSNPN and CDR2 is SVGIG (reference sequence). Here the CDR3 DNA reads TGTGCCTGGAGGAGGCGAGCGGGAGGGGGGTACGAGCAGTACTTC. Protein: CAWRRRAGGGYEQYF.

The chain links TRBV6-6 to TRBJ2-7, with D maybe TRBD2 (8 bases). V lost 2 bases to trimming and J lost 6 bases, with 20 bases between them. Germline V gene lookup returns CDR1 MNHNY and CDR2 SVGAGI (reference sequence). The CDR3 has 16 residues. The CDR3 region has the DNA TGTGCCAGCAGTTACCGCGGGGGGTGGGAGGGGGCCGAGCAGTACTTC. Translating gives CASSYRGGWEGAEQYF.

V usage is TRBV5-1 and J usage is TRBJ2-2; maybe TRBD1 (6 bases). The germline V gene encodes CDR1 SGHRS and CDR2 YFSETQ. The CDR3 spans 14 residues. V was clipped by 6 bases and J by 7 bases, with 16 bases between them. The CDR3 DNA is TGCGCCAGCAAGGCAGGGGCGAATAACGGGGAGCTGTTTTTT. Its translation: CASKAGANNGELFF.

The CDR3 spells CASSEEPGHIVLGAQYF. In DNA form, the CDR3 reads TGTGCCAGCAGTGAAGAACCGGGACACATAGTGTTGGGGGCCCAGTACTTC. V and J are TRBV6-1 and TRBJ2-5; maybe TRBD1 (6 bases). Deletions cut 1 base from V and 9 bases from J, with 24 bases between. Germline-derived CDR1 and CDR2 are MNHNS and SASEGT. CDR3 length: 17 residues.

The chain has TRBV19 and TRBJ2-7; D assignment may be TRBD1 or TRBD2 (5 bases each). CDR3 size: 15 residues. Trimming cost V 7 bases and J 0 bases, with 16 bases left between them. The germline V gene encodes CDR1 LNHDA and CDR2 SQIVND (reference sequence). CDR3 in DNA: TGTGCCAGTACCCCCGGGGACGCTAGCTCCTACGAGCAGTACTTC. Translating gives CASTPGDASSYEQYF.

V and J are TRBV27 and TRBJ1-5, with D unresolved. This CDR3 region has 13 residues. Trimming shortened V by 4 bases and J by 5 bases, and 9 bases separated the two germline ends. The germline CDR1 and CDR2 sequences are MNHEY and SMNVEV (reference sequence). CDR3 in amino acids: CASSYKEDQPQHF. DNA for the CDR3: TGTGCCAGCAGTTATAAGGAAGATCAGCCCCAGCATTTT.

The V gene is TRBV7-3, the J gene TRBJ1-2; 7 nucleotides align to TRBD1. J gave up 0 bases and V 8 bases, and 12 bases lay outside the gene matches. The germline V gene encodes CDR1 SGHTA and CDR2 FQGTGA. This CDR3 is 16 amino acids long. The CDR3 DNA sequence: TGTGCCAGCCGTATACACGGAGGGGGCCCTAACTATGGCTACACCTTC. Translation gives CASRIHGGGPNYGYTF.

The CDR3 DNA reads TGTGCCAGCAGCTTAAACCAGCAAGGGGACGAGCAGTACTTC. Protein: CASSLNQQGDEQYF. The J gene is TRBJ2-7, the V gene TRBV5-4; D is perhaps TRBD1 (5 bases). V lost 2 bases, J lost 5 bases, and 14 bases lay in between. This CDR3 is built from 14 residues. CDR1 and CDR2 (germline): SGHNT, YYREEE (reference sequence).

The chain couples TRBV28 to TRBJ1-6; TRBD1 agrees at 7 bases. Per the germline V gene, CDR1 is MDHEN and CDR2 is SYDVKM. The CDR3 totals 15 residues. With V trimmed by 7 bases and J by 5 bases, 8 bases remained unmatched. CDR3 in amino acids: CASMSGGQNNSPLHF. The CDR3, as DNA: TGTGCCAGCATGTCAGGGGGTCAAAATAATTCACCCCTCCACTTT.

The V gene is TRBV4-1, the J gene TRBJ1-6; weak D call: TRBD1 (5 bases). The CDR3 extends over 16 amino acids. Germline V lookup: CDR1 MGHRA, CDR2 YSYEKL. V gave up 1 base and J gave up 5 bases, with 12 bases separating them. CDR3 loop: CASSQALTVDNSPLHF. CDR3 coding DNA: TGCGCCAGCAGCCAAGCATTGACAGTAGATAATTCACCCCTCCACTTT.

This chain connects TRBV6-2 or TRBV6-3 to TRBJ1-5; D is perhaps TRBD1 (5 bases). CDR1 MNHEY and CDR2 SVGEGT come from the germline V gene. Deletions cut 6 bases from V and 4 bases from J, with 13 bases between. This CDR3 has 14 residues. Here the CDR3 reads CASSLRGGNQPQHF. The CDR3 DNA sequence: TGTGCCAGCAGCCTCCGGGGGGGGAATCAGCCCCAGCATTTT.

This clone was recorded only once. The genes are TRBV19 and TRBJ2-3; TRBD2 matches 15 bases. CDR3 size: 17 residues. The germline V gene encodes CDR1 LNHDA and CDR2 SQIVND (reference sequence). Unmatched junction bases numbered 7, after V lost 8 bases and J lost 1 base. CDR3 bases: TGTGCCAGTGCCGGGACTAGCGGGAGGAGGGGCACAGATACGCAGTATTTT. It codes for CASAGTSGRRGTDTQYF.